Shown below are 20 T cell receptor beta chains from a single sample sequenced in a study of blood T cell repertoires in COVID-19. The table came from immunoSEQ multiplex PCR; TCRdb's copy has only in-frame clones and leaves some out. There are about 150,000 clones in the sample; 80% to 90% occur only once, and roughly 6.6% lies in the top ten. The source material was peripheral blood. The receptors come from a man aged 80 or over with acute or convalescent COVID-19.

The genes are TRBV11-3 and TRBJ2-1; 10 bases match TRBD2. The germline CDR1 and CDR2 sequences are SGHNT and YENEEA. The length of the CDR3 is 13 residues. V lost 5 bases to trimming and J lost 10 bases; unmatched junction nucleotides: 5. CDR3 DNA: TGTGCCAGCAGCCAGCGGGAGGGTCGGGAGCAGTTCTTC. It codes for CASSQREGREQFF.

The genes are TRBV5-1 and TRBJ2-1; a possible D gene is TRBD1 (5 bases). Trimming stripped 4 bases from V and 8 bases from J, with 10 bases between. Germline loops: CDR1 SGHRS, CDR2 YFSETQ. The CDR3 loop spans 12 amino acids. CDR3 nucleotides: TGCGCCAGCAGCGTGCAGGGCTATGAGCAGTTCTTC. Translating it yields CASSVQGYEQFF.

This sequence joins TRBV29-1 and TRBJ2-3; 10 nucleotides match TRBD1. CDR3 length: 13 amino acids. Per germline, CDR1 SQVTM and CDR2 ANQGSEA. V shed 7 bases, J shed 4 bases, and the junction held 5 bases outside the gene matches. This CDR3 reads CSASTGGSDTQYF. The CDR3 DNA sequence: TGCAGCGCTTCGACAGGGGGCTCAGATACGCAGTATTTT.

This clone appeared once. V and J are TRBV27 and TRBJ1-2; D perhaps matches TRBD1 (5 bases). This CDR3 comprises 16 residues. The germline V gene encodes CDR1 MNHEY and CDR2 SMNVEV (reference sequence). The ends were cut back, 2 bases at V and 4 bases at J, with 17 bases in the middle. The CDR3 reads CASSLLYRGAGYGYTF. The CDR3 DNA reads TGTGCCAGCAGTTTACTCTACCGTGGGGCAGGCTATGGCTACACCTTC.

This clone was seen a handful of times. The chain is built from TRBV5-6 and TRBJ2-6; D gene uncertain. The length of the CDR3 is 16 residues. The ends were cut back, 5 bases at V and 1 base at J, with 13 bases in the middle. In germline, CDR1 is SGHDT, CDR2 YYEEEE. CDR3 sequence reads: CASSFRRLSGANVLTF. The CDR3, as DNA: TGTGCCAGCAGTTTCCGTCGTCTTTCTGGGGCCAACGTCCTGACTTTC.

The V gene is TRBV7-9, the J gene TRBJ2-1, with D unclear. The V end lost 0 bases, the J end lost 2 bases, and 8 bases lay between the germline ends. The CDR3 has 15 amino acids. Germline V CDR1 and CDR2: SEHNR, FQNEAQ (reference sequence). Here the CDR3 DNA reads TGTGCCAGCAGCTTAGCGCGGCCTGCCTACAATGAGCAGTTCTTC. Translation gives CASSLARPAYNEQFF.

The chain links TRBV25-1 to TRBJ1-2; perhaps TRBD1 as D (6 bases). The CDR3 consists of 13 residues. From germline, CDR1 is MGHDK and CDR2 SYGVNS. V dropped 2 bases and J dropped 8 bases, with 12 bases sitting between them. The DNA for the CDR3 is TGTGCCAGCAGTGAAGGCTGGGGGCTCGGCTACACCTTC. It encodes CASSEGWGLGYTF.

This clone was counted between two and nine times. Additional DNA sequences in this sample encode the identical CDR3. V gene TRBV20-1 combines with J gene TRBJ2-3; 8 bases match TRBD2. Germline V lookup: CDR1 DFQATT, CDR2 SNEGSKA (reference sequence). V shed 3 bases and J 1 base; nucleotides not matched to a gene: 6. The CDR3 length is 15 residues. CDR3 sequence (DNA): TGCAGTGCTAGTACCGGGACTAGTGGCACAGATACGCAGTATTTT. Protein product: CSASTGTSGTDTQYF.

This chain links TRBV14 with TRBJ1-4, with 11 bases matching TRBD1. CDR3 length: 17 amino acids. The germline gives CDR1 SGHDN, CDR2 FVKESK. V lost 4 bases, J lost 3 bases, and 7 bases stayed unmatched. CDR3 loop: CASSPGQGVEANEKLFF. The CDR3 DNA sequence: TGTGCCAGCAGCCCGGGACAGGGGGTTGAAGCTAATGAAAAACTGTTTTTT.

The CDR3 coding sequence is TGTGCCAGCAGCCCGACAGGGGGTCTCACTAATGAAAAACTGTTTTTT. It specifies CASSPTGGLTNEKLFF. The chain joins TRBV5-4 to TRBJ1-4; 9 positions agree with TRBD1. J was trimmed by 2 bases and V by 4 bases; bases with no gene match: 6. The CDR3 extends over 16 amino acids. Germline values: CDR1 SGHNT, CDR2 YYREEE (reference sequence).

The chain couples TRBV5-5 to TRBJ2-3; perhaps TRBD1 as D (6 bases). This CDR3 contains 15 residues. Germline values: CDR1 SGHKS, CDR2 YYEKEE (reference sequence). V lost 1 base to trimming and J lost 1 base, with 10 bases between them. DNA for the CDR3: TGTGCCAGCAGCTTGTTACAGGGTGGCACAGATACGCAGTATTTT. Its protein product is CASSLLQGGTDTQYF.

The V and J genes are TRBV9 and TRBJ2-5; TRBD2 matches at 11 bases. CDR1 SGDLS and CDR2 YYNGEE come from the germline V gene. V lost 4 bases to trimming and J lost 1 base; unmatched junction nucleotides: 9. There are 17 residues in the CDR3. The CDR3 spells CASSFGVAGGIQETQYF. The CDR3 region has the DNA TGTGCCAGCAGCTTCGGAGTAGCGGGGGGGATCCAAGAGACCCAGTACTTC.

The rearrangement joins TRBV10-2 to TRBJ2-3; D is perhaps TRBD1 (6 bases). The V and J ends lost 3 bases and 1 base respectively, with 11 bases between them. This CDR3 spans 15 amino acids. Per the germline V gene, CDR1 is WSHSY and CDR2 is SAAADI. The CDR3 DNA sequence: TGCGCCAGCAGTGATTGGGACACAGGCACAGATACGCAGTATTTT. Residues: CASSDWDTGTDTQYF.

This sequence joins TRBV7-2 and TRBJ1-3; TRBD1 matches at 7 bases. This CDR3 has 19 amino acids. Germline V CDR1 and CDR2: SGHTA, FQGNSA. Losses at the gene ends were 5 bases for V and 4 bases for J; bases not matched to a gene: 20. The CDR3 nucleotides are TGTGCCAGCAGCGTAATACCGGGACAGATAAGCGTAGGGGGAAACACCATATATTTT. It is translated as CASSVIPGQISVGGNTIYF.

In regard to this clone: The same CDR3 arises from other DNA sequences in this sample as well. CDR3 sequence (DNA): TGTGCCAGCAGTTACTTGACTAGCGGGGGGAGGAATGAGCAGTTCTTC. Its protein is CASSYLTSGGRNEQFF. V is TRBV6-5 and J is TRBJ2-1; TRBD2 matches at 13 bases. The CDR3 covers 16 residues. The germline V gene has CDR1 MNHEY and CDR2 SVGAGI. J lost 7 bases, V lost 1 base, and 4 bases had no gene match.

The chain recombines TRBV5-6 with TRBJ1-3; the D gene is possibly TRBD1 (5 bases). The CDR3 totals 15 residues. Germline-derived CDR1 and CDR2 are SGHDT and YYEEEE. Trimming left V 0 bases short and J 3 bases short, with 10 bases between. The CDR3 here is CASSLVGGFGNTIYF. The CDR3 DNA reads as TGTGCCAGCAGCTTGGTCGGGGGTTTTGGAAACACCATATATTTT.

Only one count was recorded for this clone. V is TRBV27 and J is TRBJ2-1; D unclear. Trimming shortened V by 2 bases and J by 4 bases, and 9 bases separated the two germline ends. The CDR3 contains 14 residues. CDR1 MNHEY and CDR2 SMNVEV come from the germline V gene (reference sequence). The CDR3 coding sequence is TGTGCCAGCAGTTTAGGGCCTAAATACAATGAGCAGTTCTTC. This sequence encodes CASSLGPKYNEQFF.

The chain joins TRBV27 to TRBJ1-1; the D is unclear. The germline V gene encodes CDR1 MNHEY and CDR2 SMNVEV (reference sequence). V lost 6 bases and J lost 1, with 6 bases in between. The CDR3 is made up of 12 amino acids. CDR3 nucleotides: TGTGCCAGCAGGACGGGGAACACTGAAGCTTTCTTT. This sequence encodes CASRTGNTEAFF.

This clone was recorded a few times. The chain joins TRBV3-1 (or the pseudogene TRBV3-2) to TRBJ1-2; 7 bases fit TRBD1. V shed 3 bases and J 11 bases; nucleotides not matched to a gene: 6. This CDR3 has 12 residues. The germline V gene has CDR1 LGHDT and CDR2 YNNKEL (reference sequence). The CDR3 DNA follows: TGTGCCAGCAGCCACCATACAGGGGCTTACACCTTC. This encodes CASSHHTGAYTF.

The CDR3 region is CASNPTSGGNNEQFF. The CDR3 DNA reads TGTGCCAGCAATCCGACTAGCGGGGGGAACAATGAGCAGTTCTTC. V gene TRBV6-5 combines with J gene TRBJ2-1; 13 bases map to TRBD2. Germline V gene data show CDR1 as MNHEY and CDR2 as SVGAGI. The CDR3 spans 15 residues. Trimming removed 7 bases from V and 5 bases from J; junction bases left unmatched: 5.